This T cell receptor (beta chain) was identified during a study of human T cells and chemical hapten exposure (dated by TCRdb to about 2021). Background on the whole study: For sensitization, 2% DPC in acetone was applied to a 2 cm by 2 cm area of upper inner arm skin. Patients additionally received weekly therapeutic DPC doses to the scalp throughout the approximately 25-week study period. Patch tests used Finn chambers with 0.01% DPC on the upper back, scored after 6 days by International Contact Dermatitis Research Group standards. Most of the patients in the cohort were female, and the cohort covered alopecia areata with under or over 50% scalp involvement, alopecia totalis and alopecia universalis. Libraries were combined into a pool for sequencing, and differences in TCR yield between samples came mainly from small differences in library volumes within the pool. The study tracked peripheral blood TCR repertoire changes in vivo during primary and secondary sensitization to the hapten diphenylcyclopropenone (DPC) in alopecia patients. Blood samples were taken from patients before sensitization (week 0) and then at 2, 6 and about 24 weeks after DPC sensitization. For TCR sequencing, blood came from 25 to 35 alopecia patients at anywhere from one to four time points (pre-sensitization, 2, 6 and 24 weeks). On the study overall, not on this receptor specifically: A positive correlation was found between the number of PT1 expanded TCRs and patch test score, with significance reached at thresholds 8, 16 and 32 but not 4. All patients had alopecia, a presumed autoimmune disease, so their immune response might differ from that of healthy individuals. No change with DPC sensitization was found in the number of TCRs above 1 in 1000 frequency, and no evidence of global repertoire structure alterations was found. Significantly more large CDR3 similarity clusters were formed by expanded TCRs than by pre-sensitization or healthy control sets, consistent with antigen-driven responses. After repeated subsampling, changes were observed in the strength of the expansion versus patch-test correlation and in the threshold at which the correlation became significant.

Receptor amplification or capture employed RACE. Sequencing instrument: NextSeq 500. Library preparation attached unique molecular identifiers to individual cDNA molecules for quantitative, reproducible TCR counting. Both TCR alpha and TCR beta chains were sequenced from each blood RNA sample. Under the source paper's analysis protocol: The median number of TCRs per sample was approximately 98,000, ranging from roughly 20,000 to 700,000. V, J and CDR3 annotation of the TCR reads was carried out using the Decombinator software suite. To make PS versus PT1 abundance plots, every sample was subsampled to the same number of TCRs (28,000). Expanded TCRs were defined as absent before sensitization and observed at least eight times at the 2-week time point. The raw public reads went through TCRdb reprocessing: fastp at Q25, MiXCR clone calling, in-frame beta chains kept. Here each entry gathers all rows of one CDR3 protein and keeps the most common genes and DNA. TCRdb's processing, not the authors' own work, is the source of the V and J calls. In this sample the table shows a few hundred thousand distinct CDR3 sequences, about 5.4% of which occur a single time. The biggest ten clones account for over 6.5% of the sample.

This clonotype was observed at least ten times. Its antigen remains undetermined. One base away there is no much larger clone; base qualities are not given. The intended sense of this specimen's time point label: pre-sensitization, week 0. The sample's treatment or condition label, decoded: therapeutic diphenylcyclopropenone sensitization with weekly scalp DPC. At every patch-test visit, the blood draw took place before the patch test was put on. To be eligible, patients had to be aged 18 to 70, diagnosed with alopecia and judged suitable for DPC therapy, while pregnant patients were excluded. Total RNA was extracted from unfractionated whole blood that had been collected in Tempus Blood RNA tubes. As encoded in the germline V gene, CDR1 is MNHEY while CDR2 is SVGAGI. At the junction V is shortened by 8 bases and J by 3 bases, with 19 bases in between. Including the terminal cysteine and phenylalanine, the CDR3 comprises 15 residues. The kept DNA is CDR3 alone, 45 bases in frame from the first base.

The receptor comes from a woman younger than 35 with alopecia areata. Some clones in this sample may be carry-over from other donors' samples. The sequence links TRBV6-5 to TRBJ1-1; the D gene identity is not certain. The specimen was whole blood, collected in connection with sensitization to the hapten diphenylcyclopropenone (DPC). CDR3 region: CASRAVITLHTEAFF. Read as DNA, the sequence is TGTGCCAGCCGGGCCGTAATTACTTTGCACACTGAAGCTTTCTTT.